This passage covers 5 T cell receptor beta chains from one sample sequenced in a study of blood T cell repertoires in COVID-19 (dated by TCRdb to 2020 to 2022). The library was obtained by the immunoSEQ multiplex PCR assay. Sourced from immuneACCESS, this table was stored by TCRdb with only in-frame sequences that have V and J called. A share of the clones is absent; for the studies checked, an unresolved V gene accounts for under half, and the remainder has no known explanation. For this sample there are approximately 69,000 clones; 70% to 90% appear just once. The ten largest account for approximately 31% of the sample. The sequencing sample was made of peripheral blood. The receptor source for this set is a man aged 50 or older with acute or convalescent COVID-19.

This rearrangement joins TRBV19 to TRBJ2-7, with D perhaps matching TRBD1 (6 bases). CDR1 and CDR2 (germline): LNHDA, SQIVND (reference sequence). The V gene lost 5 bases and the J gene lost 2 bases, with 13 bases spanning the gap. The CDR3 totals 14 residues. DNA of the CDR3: TGTGCCAGTAGTCTCCAGACAGGCCCCTACGAGCAGTACTTC. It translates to CASSLQTGPYEQYF.

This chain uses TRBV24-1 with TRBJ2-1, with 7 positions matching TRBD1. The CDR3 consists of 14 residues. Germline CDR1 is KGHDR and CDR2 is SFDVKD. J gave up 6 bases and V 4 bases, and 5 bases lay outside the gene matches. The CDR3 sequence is CATSDEDRVNEQFF. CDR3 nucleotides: TGTGCCACCAGTGACGAAGACAGGGTCAATGAGCAGTTCTTC.

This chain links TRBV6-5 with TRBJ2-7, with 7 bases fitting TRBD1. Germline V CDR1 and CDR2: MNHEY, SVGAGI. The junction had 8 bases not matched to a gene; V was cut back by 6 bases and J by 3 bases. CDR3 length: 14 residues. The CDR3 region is CASRTSGGIYEQYF. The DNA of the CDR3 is TGTGCCAGCAGAACCTCAGGGGGTATCTACGAGCAGTACTTC.

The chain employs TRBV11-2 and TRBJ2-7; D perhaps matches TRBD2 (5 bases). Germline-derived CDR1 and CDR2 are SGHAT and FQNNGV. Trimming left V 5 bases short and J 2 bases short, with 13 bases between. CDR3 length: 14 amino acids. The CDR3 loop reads CASSPVGGAYEQYF. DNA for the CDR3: TGTGCCAGCAGCCCCGTCGGAGGCGCCTACGAGCAGTACTTC.

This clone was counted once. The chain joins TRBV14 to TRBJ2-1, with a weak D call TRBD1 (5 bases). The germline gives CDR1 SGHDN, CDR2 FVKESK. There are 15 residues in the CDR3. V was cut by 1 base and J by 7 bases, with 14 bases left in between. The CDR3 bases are TGTGCCAGCAGCCAAGGGGCCACGCAGGGTAATGAGCAGTTCTTC. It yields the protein CASSQGATQGNEQFF.